Included here is one T cell receptor (beta chain) sequence, with context. What it binds is unknown. The data originate from a study of OX40 agonist ivuxolimab in advanced cancers. About the research overall: The mean age was approximately 60 years, ranging from about 20 to 85, with 80% to 85% of participants male.

Patients were ruled out by autoimmune disease history or systemic immunosuppression. Peripheral blood came from all dose cohorts at three timepoints. From germline, CDR1 is MDHEN and CDR2 SYDVKM. The length of the CDR3 is 14 residues. The V segment lost 8 bases and the J segment 7 bases; nucleotides outside the gene matches: 10. Study findings and constraints: Clones of CD4+ and CD8+ blood T cells grew by week 6 at doses of 0.1 to 3.0 mg/kg.

Clones were read by immunoSEQ multiplex PCR, and TCRdb kept only the in-frame ones, dropping some. Of more than 70,000 clones in the sample, 75% to 95% were seen once. This receptor was identified in an adult with an advanced solid tumor such as melanoma, head and neck, liver or kidney cancer. Sample: CD4+ or CD8+ T cells sorted from blood, taken in a trial of the OX40 agonist ivuxolimab. The chain joins TRBV28 to TRBJ2-3; 9 nucleotides match TRBD2. The CDR3 DNA sequence: TGTGCCAGCTCGGGACTAGCTGATCTATATACGCAGTATTTT. Encoded protein: CASSGLADLYTQYF.